What follows are 32 T cell receptor beta chains derived from one specimen sequenced in a study of shared clonotypes between healthy human individuals (dated by TCRdb to 2020 to 2022). Preparation of the library involved the immunoSEQ multiplex PCR assay. This is the immuneACCESS table as TCRdb keeps it, with only in-frame sequences that have V and J called. A part of the clones is gone; compared with another copy, unresolved V genes explain less than half, and the rest is unexplained. For this sample there are around 750,000 clones; around 72% appear just once. The ten largest clonotypes hold over 1.5% of the sample. Sequenced material: memory CD4+ T cells sorted from blood. This sample's cell subset or site label indicates: CD45RA-negative fraction. These receptors were obtained from a woman aged 30 to 39 in good health.

The CDR3 spells CASSTGPGGTGELFF. CDR3 nucleotide sequence: TGTGCCAGTAGTACGGGCCCGGGAGGCACCGGGGAGCTGTTTTTT. The chain carries TRBV19 and TRBJ2-2; TRBD2 matches at 7 bases. Germline values: CDR1 LNHDA, CDR2 SQIVND (reference sequence). This CDR3 has 15 residues. V was clipped by 4 bases and J by 4 bases; unmatched bases: 6. Full variable domain (missing parts from reference TRBV19 and TRBJ2-2): DGGITQSPKYLFRKEGQNVTLSCEQNLNHDAMYWYRQDPGQGLRLIYYSQIVNDFQKGDIAEGYSVSREKKESFPLTVTSAQKNPTAFYLCASSTGPGGTGELFFGEGSRLTVL.

This sequence joins TRBV19 and TRBJ2-3; D not certain. V was shortened by 3 bases and J by 2 bases, with 6 bases between the two germline ends. This CDR3 comprises 13 residues. Looked up from germline, CDR1 is LNHDA and CDR2 is SQIVND (reference sequence). The DNA of the CDR3 is TGTGCCAGTAGTATTCAGACCACAGATACGCAGTATTTT. Its protein is CASSIQTTDTQYF.

The V call is TRBV28, the J call TRBJ1-1, with unresolved D. The V gene's germline CDR1 is MDHEN and CDR2 SYDVKM. The CDR3 extends over 11 amino acids. V lost 8 bases and J 0 bases, leaving 4 bases between the germline ends. The DNA of the CDR3 is TGTGCCAGCGTTTTGAACACTGAAGCTTTCTTT. This codes for CASVLNTEAFF.

V is TRBV28 and J is TRBJ1-2; 9 nucleotides line up with TRBD1. CDR3 length: 15 amino acids. Germline assignment: CDR1 MDHEN and CDR2 SYDVKM. Trimming at V came to 8 bases and at J to 2 bases, leaving 9 bases not matched to a gene. The CDR3 nucleotides are TGTGCCAGCGAAATTACCGGACAGGGGAACTATGGCTACACCTTC. This encodes CASEITGQGNYGYTF.

The V call is TRBV9, the J call TRBJ1-4; 7 nucleotides agree with TRBD1. Trimming removed 1 base from V and 2 bases from J; junction bases left unmatched: 5. CDR1 is SGDLS, CDR2 YYNGEE, per germline. There are 16 residues in the CDR3. CDR3: CASSVQPGQTNEKLFF. The CDR3 DNA sequence: TGTGCCAGCAGCGTACAACCGGGACAGACTAATGAAAAACTGTTTTTT.

This sequence joins TRBV19 and TRBJ2-5; 7 nucleotides match TRBD1. J gave up 4 bases and V 5 bases, and 7 bases lay outside the gene matches. Germline V CDR1 and CDR2: LNHDA, SQIVND (reference sequence). The CDR3 runs 14 residues. CDR3 DNA: TGTGCCAGTAGTGGGGCGACAGGGCCAGAGACCCAGTACTTC. Encoded protein: CASSGATGPETQYF.

The genes are TRBV28 and TRBJ2-7; no clear D gene. Between the trimmed V and J ends, which lost 2 bases and 2 bases, there was a span of 10 bases. Germline-derived CDR1 and CDR2 are MDHEN and SYDVKM. The CDR3 sequence is 14 residues long. The CDR3 DNA is TGTGCCAGCAGTTTAGGGCCGAGCACCTACGAGCAGTACTTC. Its translation is CASSLGPSTYEQYF.

The chain combines TRBV2 with TRBJ1-2, with no clear D. Trimming removed 7 bases from V and 7 bases from J, with 19 bases in between. CDR1 is SNHLY, CDR2 FYNNEI, per germline. CDR3 length equals 14 residues. The CDR3 coding sequence is TGTGCCAGCACCGAGGACGGACCTACGCGTGGCTACACCTTC. Its translation: CASTEDGPTRGYTF.

The V gene is TRBV11-2, the J gene TRBJ2-5; D perhaps matches TRBD1 (5 bases). CDR1 SGHAT and CDR2 FQNNGV come from the germline V gene. The CDR3 runs 14 residues. V was clipped by 4 bases and J by 5 bases, with 14 bases between them. The CDR3 region has the DNA TGTGCCAGCAGCTACGCCAGGGATCGTGAGACCCAGTACTTC. Translated, it gives CASSYARDRETQYF.

This clone occurred a few times. This chain joins TRBV28 and TRBJ1-5; no clear D. Per the germline V gene, CDR1 is MDHEN and CDR2 is SYDVKM. The CDR3 is 13 residues long. Deletions cut 6 bases from V and 6 bases from J, with 12 bases between. CDR3 sequence (DNA): TGTGCCAGCAGCTTTTTTAATGGTCAGCCCCAGCATTTT. Translating it yields CASSFFNGQPQHF. Full variable domain (remainder filled in from reference TRBV28 and TRBJ1-5): DVKVTQSSRYLVKRTGEKVFLECVQDMDHENMFWYRQDPGLGLRLIYFSYDVKMKEKGDIPEGYSVSREKKERFSLILESASTNQTSMYLCASSFFNGQPQHFGDGTRLSIL.

The chain joins TRBV10-1 to TRBJ2-1, with D perhaps TRBD1 (5 bases). CDR1 is WNHNN, CDR2 SYGVQD, per germline (reference sequence). Between the trimmed V and J ends, which lost 2 bases and 6 bases, there was a span of 14 bases. There are 15 residues in the CDR3. CDR3 in amino acids: CASSEIRAVINEQFF. The CDR3 bases are TGCGCCAGCAGTGAGATCAGGGCTGTTATCAATGAGCAGTTCTTC.

The V call is TRBV28, the J call TRBJ2-3; 7 bases line up with TRBD2. V gave up 2 bases and J gave up 1 base; unmatched junction bases: 3. Germline lookup yields CDR1 MDHEN and CDR2 SYDVKM. The CDR3 covers 15 residues. The CDR3 bases are TGTGCCAGCAGTTTAGCTCTAGCGGGCACAGATACGCAGTATTTT. Its protein product is CASSLALAGTDTQYF.

The rearrangement uses TRBV14 and TRBJ2-7; 9 nucleotides align to TRBD2. Unmatched junction bases numbered 16, after V lost 4 bases and J lost 12 bases. The germline CDR1 and CDR2 sequences are SGHDN and FVKESK. The CDR3 has 15 amino acids. As DNA, the CDR3 is TGTGCCAGCAGCCTTTCTAGCGGGGTCCGGGGAAAGGGGTACTTC. This sequence encodes CASSLSSGVRGKGYF.

The chain links TRBV4-1 to TRBJ2-7; the D is unclear. This CDR3 region has 15 residues. CDR1 MGHRA and CDR2 YSYEKL come from the germline V gene. The V gene lost 0 bases and the J gene lost 3 bases, with 12 bases spanning the gap. The CDR3 protein is CASSQEGGPHYEQYF. CDR3 sequence (DNA): TGCGCCAGCAGCCAAGAGGGTGGGCCGCACTACGAGCAGTACTTC.

The chain employs TRBV10-1 and TRBJ1-2, with D maybe TRBD1 (5 bases). Germline V CDR1 and CDR2: WNHNN, SYGVQD (reference sequence). Trimming removed 6 bases from V and 6 bases from J, with 14 bases in between. The CDR3 extends over 13 amino acids. The CDR3 protein is CASSPRRGDGYTF. For the CDR3, the DNA is TGCGCCAGCAGCCCCCGTAGAGGGGATGGCTACACCTTC.

This clone was seen only a few times. This chain joins TRBV13 and TRBJ2-5, with D possibly being TRBD1 (6 bases). Germline CDR1 PRHDT, CDR2 FYEKMQ (reference sequence). CDR3 size: 13 residues. V was shortened by 8 bases and J by 9 bases, with 19 bases between the two germline ends. The CDR3 here is CASSGHVDLAQYF. In DNA form, the CDR3 reads TGTGCCAGCTCGGGACACGTGGATTTGGCCCAGTACTTC.

Concerning this clone itself: This may stem from a read error, because a much larger clone lies one nucleotide away. The rearrangement links TRBV2 to TRBJ1-2, with no clear D. The CDR3 spans 18 residues. Per germline, CDR1 SNHLY and CDR2 FYNNEI. Trimming stripped 2 bases from V and 4 bases from J, with 23 bases between. The CDR3 nucleotides are TGTGCCAGCAGTGAAAGGTTGGTGGTGAGGACGGTGAGCTATGGCTACACCTTC. Protein product: CASSERLVVRTVSYGYTF.

The genes are TRBV5-4 and TRBJ2-3; 12 bases align to TRBD1. Per the germline V gene, CDR1 is SGHNT and CDR2 is YYREEE (reference sequence). V shed 3 bases and J 1 base; nucleotides not matched to a gene: 9. The CDR3 has 18 residues. CDR3 protein: CASSSPGQGALGTDTQYF. Written as DNA, the CDR3 is TGTGCCAGCAGCTCTCCGGGACAGGGGGCGCTCGGCACAGATACGCAGTATTTT.

This clone was recorded many times. This sequence joins TRBV6-1 and TRBJ1-5, with unresolved D. The germline V and J ends were trimmed by 3 bases and 0 bases, with 9 bases remaining between them. The CDR3 length is 15 residues. Germline lookup yields CDR1 MNHNS and CDR2 SASEGT. The CDR3 DNA sequence: TGTGCCAGCAGTGACAACAGACTTAGCAATCAGCCCCAGCATTTT. Its translation: CASSDNRLSNQPQHF.

V usage is TRBV28 and J usage is TRBJ1-5; possibly TRBD1 for D (6 bases). The CDR3 loop spans 16 amino acids. The V gene lost 2 bases and the J gene lost 3 bases, with 14 bases spanning the gap. Germline V gives CDR1 MDHEN, CDR2 SYDVKM. This CDR3 reads CASSLVGDTLNQPQHF. In DNA, the CDR3 is TGTGCCAGCAGTTTAGTAGGGGACACACTCAATCAGCCCCAGCATTTT. The variable domain in full, completed from reference TRBV28 and TRBJ1-5, reads DVKVTQSSRYLVKRTGEKVFLECVQDMDHENMFWYRQDPGLGLRLIYFSYDVKMKEKGDIPEGYSVSREKKERFSLILESASTNQTSMYLCASSLVGDTLNQPQHFGDGTRLSIL.

This clone was seen many times. V gene TRBV7-9 combines with J gene TRBJ1-1; D is possibly TRBD1 (6 bases). V lost 8 bases, J lost 2 bases, and 9 bases lay in between. The germline V gene has CDR1 SEHNR and CDR2 FQNEAQ (reference sequence). The CDR3 runs to 12 residues. CDR3 nucleotides: TGTGCCAGCGGCAGGGGAAACACTGAAGCTTTCTTT. This codes for CASGRGNTEAFF.

The chain couples TRBV6-1 to TRBJ2-6; maybe TRBD1 (5 bases). Trimming took off 6 bases at V and 2 bases at J, with 11 bases between the two ends. The CDR3 contains 15 residues. Germline V gives CDR1 MNHNS, CDR2 SASEGT. CDR3 sequence (DNA): TGTGCCAGCAGAACCAGGGTCCCTGGGGCCAACGTCCTGACTTTC. Translation: CASRTRVPGANVLTF.

The chain links TRBV28 to TRBJ2-7, with a weak D call TRBD1 (6 bases). The germline gives CDR1 MDHEN, CDR2 SYDVKM. This CDR3 spans 13 amino acids. Trimming stripped 10 bases from V and 0 bases from J, with 13 bases between. The CDR3 loop is CATGGQFSYEQYF. CDR3 sequence (DNA): TGTGCCACCGGTGGACAGTTCTCCTACGAGCAGTACTTC.

Points on this clone: The identical CDR3 is also encoded by other nucleotide sequences in the sample. DNA of the CDR3: TGTGCCATCAGTGCGAATAGCAATCAGCCCCAGCATTTT. Protein product: CAISANSNQPQHF. V usage is TRBV10-3 and J usage is TRBJ1-5, with D unclear. The CDR3 runs to 13 residues. In germline, CDR1 is ENHRY, CDR2 SYGVKD. V lost 4 bases, J lost 0 bases, and 4 bases lay in between.

The V gene is TRBV7-4, the J gene TRBJ2-7, with D perhaps matching TRBD2 (5 bases). Trimming stripped 1 base from V and 5 bases from J, with 18 bases between. CDR1 is SGHVT and CDR2 is SQSDAQ in the germline V gene. This CDR3 region has 16 residues. CDR3: CASSLEVERPPDEQYF. The CDR3 nucleotides are TGTGCCAGCAGCTTAGAGGTCGAGCGGCCCCCGGACGAGCAGTACTTC.

This clone was counted at least ten times. The J gene is TRBJ2-1, the V gene TRBV7-3; 8 bases agree with TRBD2. This CDR3 is built from 15 residues. Losses at the gene ends were 0 bases for V and 6 bases for J; bases not matched to a gene: 4. From germline, CDR1 is SGHTA and CDR2 FQGTGA. CDR3 nucleotides: TGTGCCAGCAGCTTAACTGACGGGAGGGTCAATGAGCAGTTCTTC. This codes for CASSLTDGRVNEQFF.

To note about this clone: The same CDR3 also results from other DNA sequences found in this sample. The CDR3 loop reads CASSTGQGIYEQYF. DNA of the CDR3: TGTGCCAGCAGTACGGGACAGGGGATCTACGAGCAGTACTTC. The chain uses TRBV28 and TRBJ2-7, with TRBD1 matching 10 bases. The germline V gene encodes CDR1 MDHEN and CDR2 SYDVKM. Trimming took 5 bases from V and 3 from J; bases not matched to a gene: 4. The CDR3 is 14 residues long.

Here the CDR3 reads CASSFDRGGEQYF. The CDR3 bases are TGTGCCAGCAGCTTCGACAGGGGCGGCGAGCAGTACTTC. The rearrangement links TRBV7-2 to TRBJ2-7; 8 bases agree with TRBD1. The J segment lost 6 bases and the V segment lost 3 bases, leaving 4 bases of the junction unmatched. In germline, CDR1 is SGHTA, CDR2 FQGNSA. The CDR3 length is 13 residues.

The genes are TRBV4-1 and TRBJ2-1; 7 bases are a match to TRBD2. Unmatched junction bases numbered 13, after V lost 1 base and J lost 10 bases. CDR3 size: 16 residues. CDR1 and CDR2 (germline): MGHRA, YSYEKL. The CDR3 sequence is CASSQVVAGGSGEQFF. The CDR3 bases are TGCGCCAGCAGCCAAGTAGTAGCGGGTGGGAGCGGCGAGCAGTTCTTC.

V and J are TRBV11-3 and TRBJ2-1; 7 nucleotides agree with TRBD1. CDR1 and CDR2 from the germline V gene are SGHNT and YENEEA. The CDR3 is made up of 13 amino acids. The ends lost 5 bases at V and 7 bases at J; junction bases unmatched: 5. The CDR3: CASSPTGLNEQFF. CDR3 bases: TGTGCCAGCAGCCCGACAGGGTTGAATGAGCAGTTCTTC.

A remark on this clone: This sample also contains other DNA sequences that code for the same CDR3. The V and J genes are TRBV10-3 and TRBJ1-2; the D is unclear. CDR1 is ENHRY, CDR2 SYGVKD, per germline. The CDR3 is 12 amino acids. Trimming took off 3 bases at V and 6 bases at J, with 8 bases between the two ends. The CDR3, as DNA: TGTGCCATCAGTGAAGGAGGACATGGCTACACCTTC. As protein: CAISEGGHGYTF.

This chain joins TRBV28 and TRBJ1-5; the D gene is possibly TRBD1 (6 bases). Germline V CDR1 and CDR2: MDHEN, SYDVKM. The CDR3 runs 15 residues. Trimming took off 5 bases at V and 3 bases at J, with 14 bases between the two ends. CDR3 sequence reads: CASSRGDRTNQPQHF. CDR3 sequence (DNA): TGTGCCAGCAGTCGAGGAGACAGGACCAATCAGCCCCAGCATTTT. Full variable domain (outside the CDR3, taken from reference TRBV28 and TRBJ1-5): DVKVTQSSRYLVKRTGEKVFLECVQDMDHENMFWYRQDPGLGLRLIYFSYDVKMKEKGDIPEGYSVSREKKERFSLILESASTNQTSMYLCASSRGDRTNQPQHFGDGTRLSIL.